The source of this T cell receptor (beta chain) is a study of blood T cell repertoires in COVID-19. V was pared by 5 bases and J by 3 bases, with 13 bases between. This CDR3 region has 14 residues. From germline, CDR1 is LGHNA and CDR2 YNFKEQ. Method: immunoSEQ multiplex PCR; TCRdb's copy keeps in-frame clones and lacks some. There are 300,000 to 350,000 clones in the sample; roughly 87% occur only once, and approximately 9.3% lies in the top ten. The sample comprised peripheral blood. The source is a man aged 25 to 40 with COVID-19, enrolled during active disease. The chain is built from TRBV4-2 and TRBJ1-2, with a possible D match to TRBD1 (5 bases). CDR3 sequence reads: CASSGAIGHYGYTF. CDR3 sequence (DNA): TGTGCCAGCAGCGGGGCCATCGGGCACTATGGCTACACCTTC.